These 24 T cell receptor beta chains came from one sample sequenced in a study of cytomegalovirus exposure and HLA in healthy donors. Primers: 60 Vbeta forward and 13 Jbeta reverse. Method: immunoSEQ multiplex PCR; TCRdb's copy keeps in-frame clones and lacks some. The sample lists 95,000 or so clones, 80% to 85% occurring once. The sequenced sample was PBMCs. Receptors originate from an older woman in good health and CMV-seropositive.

CDR3 bases: TGTGCCTGGAGTGTACAGCGGGGTACTACAGATACGCAGTATTTT. Translating gives CAWSVQRGTTDTQYF. This chain links TRBV30 with TRBJ2-3, with 7 bases identical to TRBD2. The germline V gene encodes CDR1 GTSNPN and CDR2 SVGIG (reference sequence). Trimming removed 0 bases from V and 3 bases from J; junction bases left unmatched: 6. The CDR3 is 15 residues long.

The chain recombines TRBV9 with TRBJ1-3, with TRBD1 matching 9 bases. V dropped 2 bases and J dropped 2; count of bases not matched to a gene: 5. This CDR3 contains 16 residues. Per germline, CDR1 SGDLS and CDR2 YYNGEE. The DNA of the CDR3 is TGTGCCAGCAGCGTGGGACAGGGTACAACTGGAAACACCATATATTTT. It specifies CASSVGQGTTGNTIYF.

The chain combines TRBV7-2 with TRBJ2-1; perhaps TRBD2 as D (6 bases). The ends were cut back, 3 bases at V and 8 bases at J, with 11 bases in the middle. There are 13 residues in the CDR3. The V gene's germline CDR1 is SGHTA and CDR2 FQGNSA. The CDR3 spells CASSLASVDEQFF. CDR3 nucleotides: TGTGCCAGCAGCTTGGCTAGCGTGGATGAGCAGTTCTTC.

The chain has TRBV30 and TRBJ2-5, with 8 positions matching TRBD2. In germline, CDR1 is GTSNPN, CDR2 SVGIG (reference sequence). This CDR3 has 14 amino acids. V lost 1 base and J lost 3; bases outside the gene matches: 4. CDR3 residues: CAWSGGAGEETQYF. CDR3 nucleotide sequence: TGTGCCTGGAGTGGTGGAGCGGGAGAAGAGACCCAGTACTTC.

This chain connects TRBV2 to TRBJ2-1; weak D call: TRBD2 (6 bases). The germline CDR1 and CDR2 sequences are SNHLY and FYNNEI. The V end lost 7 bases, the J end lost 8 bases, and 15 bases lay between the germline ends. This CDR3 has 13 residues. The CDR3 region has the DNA TGTGCCAGCAATGGGGTCCCGGGAGATGAGCAGTTCTTC. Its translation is CASNGVPGDEQFF.

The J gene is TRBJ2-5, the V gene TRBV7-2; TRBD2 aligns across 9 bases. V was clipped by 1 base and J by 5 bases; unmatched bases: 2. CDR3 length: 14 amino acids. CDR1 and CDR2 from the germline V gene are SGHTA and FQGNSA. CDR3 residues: CASSLGLAVETQYF. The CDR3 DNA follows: TGTGCCAGCAGCTTAGGACTAGCGGTGGAGACCCAGTACTTC.

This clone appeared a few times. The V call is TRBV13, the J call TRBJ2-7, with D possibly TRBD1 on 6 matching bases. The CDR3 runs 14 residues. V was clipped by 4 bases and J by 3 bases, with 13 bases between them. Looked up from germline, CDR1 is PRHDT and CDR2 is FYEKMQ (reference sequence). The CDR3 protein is CASSSRQDHYEQYF. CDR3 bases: TGTGCCAGCAGCTCTCGACAGGATCACTACGAGCAGTACTTC.

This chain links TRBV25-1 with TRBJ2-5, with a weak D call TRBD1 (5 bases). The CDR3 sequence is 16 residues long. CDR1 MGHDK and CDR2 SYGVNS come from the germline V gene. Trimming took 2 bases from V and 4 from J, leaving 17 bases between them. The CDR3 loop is CASSERTLEIRETQYF. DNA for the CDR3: TGTGCCAGCAGTGAACGGACATTGGAGATTCGAGAGACCCAGTACTTC.

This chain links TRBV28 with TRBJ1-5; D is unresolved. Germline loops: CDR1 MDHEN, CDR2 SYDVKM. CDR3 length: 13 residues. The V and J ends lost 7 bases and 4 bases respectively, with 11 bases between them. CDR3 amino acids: CASNTQTNQPQHF. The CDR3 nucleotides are TGTGCCAGCAACACACAGACGAATCAGCCCCAGCATTTT. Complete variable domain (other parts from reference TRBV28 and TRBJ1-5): DVKVTQSSRYLVKRTGEKVFLECVQDMDHENMFWYRQDPGLGLRLIYFSYDVKMKEKGDIPEGYSVSREKKERFSLILESASTNQTSMYLCASNTQTNQPQHFGDGTRLSIL.

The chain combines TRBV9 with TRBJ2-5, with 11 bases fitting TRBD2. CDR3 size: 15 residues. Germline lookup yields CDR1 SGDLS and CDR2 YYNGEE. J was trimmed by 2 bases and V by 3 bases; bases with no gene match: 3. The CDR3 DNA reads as TGTGCCAGCAGCGGATTAGCGGGAGGGCAAGAGACCCAGTACTTC. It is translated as CASSGLAGGQETQYF.

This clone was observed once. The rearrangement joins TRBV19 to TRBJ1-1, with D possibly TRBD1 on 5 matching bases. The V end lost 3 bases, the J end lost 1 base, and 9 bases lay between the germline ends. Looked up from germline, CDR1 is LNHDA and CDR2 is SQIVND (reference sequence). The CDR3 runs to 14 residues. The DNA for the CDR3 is TGTGCCAGTAGTATCTGGCAGGGGAACACTGAAGCTTTCTTT. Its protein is CASSIWQGNTEAFF.

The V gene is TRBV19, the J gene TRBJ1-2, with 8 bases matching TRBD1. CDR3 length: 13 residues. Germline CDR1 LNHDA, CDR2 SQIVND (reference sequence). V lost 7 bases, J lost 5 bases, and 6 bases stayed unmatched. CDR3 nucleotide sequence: TGTGCCAGTACCCCGGACAGGGATTATGGCTACACCTTC. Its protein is CASTPDRDYGYTF.

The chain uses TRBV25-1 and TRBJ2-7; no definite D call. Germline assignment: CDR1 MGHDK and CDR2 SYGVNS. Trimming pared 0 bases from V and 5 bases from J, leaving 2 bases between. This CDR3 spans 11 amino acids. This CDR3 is CASSEYNEQYF. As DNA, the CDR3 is TGTGCCAGCAGTGAATATAACGAGCAGTACTTC.

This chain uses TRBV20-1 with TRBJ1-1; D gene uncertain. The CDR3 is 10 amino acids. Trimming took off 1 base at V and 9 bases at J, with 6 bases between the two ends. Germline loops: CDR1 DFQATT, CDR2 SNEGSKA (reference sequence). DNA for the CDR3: TGCAGTGCTAGAGGGCCGAAAGCTTTCTTT. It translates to CSARGPKAFF.

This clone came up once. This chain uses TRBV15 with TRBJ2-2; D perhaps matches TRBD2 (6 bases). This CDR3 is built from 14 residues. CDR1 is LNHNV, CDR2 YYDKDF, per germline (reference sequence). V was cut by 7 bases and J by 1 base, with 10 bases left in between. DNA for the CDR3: TGTGCCACCATGAGCGGGCAGAACACCGGGGAGCTGTTTTTT. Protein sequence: CATMSGQNTGELFF.

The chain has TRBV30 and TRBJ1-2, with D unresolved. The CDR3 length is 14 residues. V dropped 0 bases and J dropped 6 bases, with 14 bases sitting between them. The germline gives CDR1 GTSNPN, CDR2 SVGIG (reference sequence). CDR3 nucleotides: TGTGCCTGGAGTGTTCCCCCCCAGACTAATGGCTACACCTTC. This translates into CAWSVPPQTNGYTF. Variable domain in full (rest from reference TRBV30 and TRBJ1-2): SQTIHQWPATLVQPVGSPLSLECTVEGTSNPNLYWYRQAAGRGLQLLFYSVGIGQISSEVPQNLSASRPQDRQFILSSKKLLLSDSGFYLCAWSVPPQTNGYTFGSGTRLTVV.

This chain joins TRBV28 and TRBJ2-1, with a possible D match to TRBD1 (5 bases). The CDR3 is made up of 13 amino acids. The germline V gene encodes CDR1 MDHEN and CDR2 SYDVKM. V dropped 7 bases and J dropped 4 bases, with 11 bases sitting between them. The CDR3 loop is CASNLDSYNEQFF. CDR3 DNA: TGTGCCAGCAACCTCGACAGTTACAATGAGCAGTTCTTC.

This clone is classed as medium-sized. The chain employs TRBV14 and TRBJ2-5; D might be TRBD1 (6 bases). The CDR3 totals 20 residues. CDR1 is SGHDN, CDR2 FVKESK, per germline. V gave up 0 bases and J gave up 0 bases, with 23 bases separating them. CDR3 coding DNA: TGTGCCAGCAGCCAAGATCCGCAGTTGAACACACAGGGAAACCAAGAGACCCAGTACTTC. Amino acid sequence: CASSQDPQLNTQGNQETQYF.

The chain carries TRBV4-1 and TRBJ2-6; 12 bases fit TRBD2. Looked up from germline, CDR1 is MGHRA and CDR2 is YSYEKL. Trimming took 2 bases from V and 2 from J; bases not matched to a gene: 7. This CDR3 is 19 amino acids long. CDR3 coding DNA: TGCGCCAGCAGCCAAACAAGGACTAGCGGGAAAACTGGGGCCAACGTCCTGACTTTC. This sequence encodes CASSQTRTSGKTGANVLTF.

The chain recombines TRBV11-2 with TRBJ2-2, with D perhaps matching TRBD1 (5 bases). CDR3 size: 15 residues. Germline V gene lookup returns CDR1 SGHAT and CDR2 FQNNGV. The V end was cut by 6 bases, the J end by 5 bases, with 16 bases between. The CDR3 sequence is CASSEAPGQTGELFF. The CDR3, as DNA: TGTGCCAGCAGTGAAGCACCAGGGCAGACCGGGGAGCTGTTTTTT.

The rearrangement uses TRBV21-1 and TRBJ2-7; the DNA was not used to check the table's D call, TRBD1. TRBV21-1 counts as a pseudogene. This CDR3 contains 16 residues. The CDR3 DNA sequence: TGTGCCAGCAGCAAAGCGCTACAGGACCACTCCTACGAGCAGTACTTC. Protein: CASSKALQDHSYEQYF.

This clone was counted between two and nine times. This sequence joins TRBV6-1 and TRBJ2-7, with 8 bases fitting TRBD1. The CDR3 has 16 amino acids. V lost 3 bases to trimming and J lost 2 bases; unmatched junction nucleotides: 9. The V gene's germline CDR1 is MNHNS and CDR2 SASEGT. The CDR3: CASSDLKGQEPYEQYF. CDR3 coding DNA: TGTGCCAGCAGTGATTTAAAGGGACAGGAACCCTACGAGCAGTACTTC.

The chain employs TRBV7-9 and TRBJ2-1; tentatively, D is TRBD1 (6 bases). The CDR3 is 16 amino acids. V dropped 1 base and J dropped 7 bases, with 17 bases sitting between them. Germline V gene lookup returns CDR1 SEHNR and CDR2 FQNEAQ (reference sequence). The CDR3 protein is CASSLVPGQSENEQFF. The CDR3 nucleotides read TGTGCCAGCAGCTTAGTACCGGGACAAAGTGAAAATGAGCAGTTCTTC.

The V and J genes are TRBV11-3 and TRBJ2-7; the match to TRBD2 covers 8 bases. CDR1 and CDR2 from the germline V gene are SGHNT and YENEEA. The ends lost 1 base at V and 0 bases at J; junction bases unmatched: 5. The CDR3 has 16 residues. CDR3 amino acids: CASSLVGGRSSYEQYF. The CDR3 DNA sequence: TGTGCCAGCAGCTTAGTGGGCGGGAGGAGCTCCTACGAGCAGTACTTC.